This T cell receptor (beta chain) is from a study of T cell responses to AZD1222 COVID-19 vaccine. Study conclusions and caveats: Unmutated variant regions reportedly attract nearly half of all spike-specific TCRs. Most donors were white British, females outnumbered males, and clonal diversity was possibly underestimated. Along spike, vaccine-associated CD4 TCRs were found throughout, with dominance at 160-218 and 743-854. Compared with day 0, the breadth and depth of the Spike-specific TCR repertoire rose significantly after two doses of AZD1222.

CDR3 length equals 13 residues. Germline loops: CDR1 SGHRS, CDR2 YFSETQ. The junction had 3 bases not matched to a gene; V was cut back by 2 bases and J by 5 bases. Libraries were prepared by immunoSEQ multiplex PCR; TCRdb keeps only in-frame clonotypes and omits some of them. Among 55,000 to 65,000 clones, approximately 85% were seen once, and the ten largest hold approximately 16%. With respect to this clone: Its antigen remains unidentified.

This TCR was recovered from an adult in good health. V usage is TRBV5-1 and J usage is TRBJ1-1; 7 nucleotides line up with TRBD1. The sequencing used peripheral blood, collected on day 0 of AZD1222 vaccination. This CDR3 reads CASSFAGGTEAFF. CDR3 bases: TGCGCCAGCAGCTTCGCAGGGGGGACTGAAGCTTTCTTT. The variable domain in full, completed from reference TRBV5-1 and TRBJ1-1, reads KAGVTQTPRYLIKTRGQQVTLSCSPISGHRSVSWYQQTPGQGLQFLFEYFSETQRNKGNFPGRFSGRQFSNSRSEMNVSTLELGDSALYLCASSFAGGTEAFFGQGTRLTVV.